A single T cell receptor (beta chain) is shown here with its context. The specificity of this receptor is unknown. This sample is drawn from a study of monozygotic twins with inflammatory bowel disease (dated by TCRdb to the late 2010s). Study-wide context: A total of 28 monozygotic twin pairs were included in the full study, comprising nine German pairs (four IBD-concordant, five IBD-discordant) and 19 IBD-discordant Danish pairs. Each individual had, on average, about 151 000 unique TCRalpha sequences and 181 000 unique TCRbeta sequences available for analysis. The search for disease-associated traits relied mainly on comparing, within discordant pairs, IBD patients with their genetically identical healthy co-twins. The paper as a whole reports these results and caveats: The results gave no support for a single strong signal or clonotype linked to IBD. Distinction between different T cell subtypes could not be achieved in the analysis. TCRbeta repertoire diversity, by inverse Simpson index, was decreased in IBD patients compared with their healthy co-twins. Compared with healthy twins, IBD patients shared fewer clonotypes with other individuals, and the difference was most pronounced in patients with signs of disease activity. No difference in repertoire similarity was observed between concordant and discordant twins, possibly owing to limited statistical power. Differing immunosuppressive treatments among patients may have added background noise and inter-individual variability to the repertoires.

The method was 5' RACE. Each TCR library was prepared from 3,500 to 4,500 ng of total RNA. cDNA was synthesized with SMARTScribe reverse transcriptase in eight separate reactions per sample. During cDNA synthesis, unique molecular identifiers containing a 6-nucleotide sample barcode were introduced by template switching. TCRalpha and TCRbeta cDNA was amplified by two nested PCRs of about 15 and 9 cycles, with bead purification after each PCR. Before amplification, the cDNA was treated with uracil DNA-glycosylase and purified using the QIAquick PCR purification kit. In the second PCR, Illumina TruSeq-compatible adapters and sample-specific barcodes were added. Library quality and concentration were checked on TapeStation and Qubit, and libraries were pooled at approximately 4.7 ng each. Sequencing of the pooled libraries was done on an Illumina HiSeq2500 single-index Rapid Run using custom sequencing primers and 2 x 100 bp reads. On the authors' methods: UMI-based consensus assembly with MiGEC version 1.2.6 was used to correct PCR and sequencing errors. V(D)J alignment, clonotype assembly and CDR3 extraction were performed with MiXCR version 2.1.1. To normalise gene usage, clonotype sharing and MAIT/NKT TCR abundance, the top 1000, 10 000 and 20 000 clonotypes in each sample were analysed. Diversity was computed as the inverse Simpson index with the vegan R package after downsampling to 27 000 UMIs. Paired Mann-Whitney U tests on discordant twin pairs were used, with Benjamini-Hochberg multiple-testing correction. TCRdb reprocessed the reads, and each CDR3 protein sequence is entered once, without DNA. In this record, the V and J calls reflect TCRdb's handling and not the investigators' own analysis. The sample's records list 110,000 to 150,000 distinct CDR3 sequences. Of the sample, over 1% falls within the top ten clones.

The CDR3 goes from the cysteine to the phenylalanine over 13 residues. No DNA was logged. The germline V gene provides CDR1 SGHNT and CDR2 YENEEA. From each donor, an approximately 2.7 ml peripheral blood sample was collected into PAXgene tubes and kept at -80 degrees C. Total RNA was isolated from whole blood with the PAXgene blood miRNA kit on an automated QIAcube, without T cell sorting. Peripheral blood from monozygotic twin pairs, either concordant or discordant for inflammatory bowel disease, underwent deep TCRalpha and TCRbeta repertoire profiling that used unique molecular barcoding. Smoking habits were recorded for all twin pairs, and individuals were classified as current, former or never smokers.

This clonotype was sampled from a human donor with ulcerative colitis or Crohn's disease, or a healthy co-twin of an affected twin (not recorded which). This receptor chain uses TRBV11-3 and TRBJ1-1. Source material: blood. CDR3 loop: CASSLGWNSEAFF.